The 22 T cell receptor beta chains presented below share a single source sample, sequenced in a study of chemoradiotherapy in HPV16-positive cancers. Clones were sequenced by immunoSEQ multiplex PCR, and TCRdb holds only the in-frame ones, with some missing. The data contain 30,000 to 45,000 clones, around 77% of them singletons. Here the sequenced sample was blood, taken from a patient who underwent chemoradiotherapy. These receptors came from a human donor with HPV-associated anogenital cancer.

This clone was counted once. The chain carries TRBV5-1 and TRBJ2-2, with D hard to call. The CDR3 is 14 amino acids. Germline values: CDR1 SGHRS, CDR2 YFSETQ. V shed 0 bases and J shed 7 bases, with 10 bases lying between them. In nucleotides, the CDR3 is TGCGCCAGCAGCTTGGATCCGTCCGACGGGGAGCTGTTTTTT. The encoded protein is CASSLDPSDGELFF. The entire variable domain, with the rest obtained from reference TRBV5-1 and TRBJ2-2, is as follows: KAGVTQTPRYLIKTRGQQVTLSCSPISGHRSVSWYQQTPGQGLQFLFEYFSETQRNKGNFPGRFSGRQFSNSRSEMNVSTLELGDSALYLCASSLDPSDGELFFGEGSRLTVL.

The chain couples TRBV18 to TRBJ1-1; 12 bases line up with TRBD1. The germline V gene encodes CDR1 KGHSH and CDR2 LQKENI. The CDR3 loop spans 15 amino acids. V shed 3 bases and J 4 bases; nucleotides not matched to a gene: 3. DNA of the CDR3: TGTGCCAGCTCACCGGGACAGGGGGCAGGCACTGAAGCTTTCTTT. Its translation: CASSPGQGAGTEAFF.

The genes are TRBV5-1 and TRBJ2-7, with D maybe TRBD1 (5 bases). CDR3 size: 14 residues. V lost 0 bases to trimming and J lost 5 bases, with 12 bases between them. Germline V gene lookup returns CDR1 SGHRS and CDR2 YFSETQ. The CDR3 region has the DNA TGCGCCAGCAGCTTGGTGGGGCCAGCGAACGAGCAGTACTTC. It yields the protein CASSLVGPANEQYF.

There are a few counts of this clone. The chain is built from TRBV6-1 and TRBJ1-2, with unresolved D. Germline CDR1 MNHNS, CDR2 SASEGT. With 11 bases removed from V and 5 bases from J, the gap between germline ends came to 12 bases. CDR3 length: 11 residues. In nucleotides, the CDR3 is TGTGCCGCTTCAGGTCGTTATGGCTACACCTTC. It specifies CAASGRYGYTF.

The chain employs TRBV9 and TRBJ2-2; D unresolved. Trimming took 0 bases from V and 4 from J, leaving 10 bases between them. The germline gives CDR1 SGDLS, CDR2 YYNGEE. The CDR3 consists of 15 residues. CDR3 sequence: CASSVGGHSTGELFF. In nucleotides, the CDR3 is TGTGCCAGCAGCGTAGGGGGTCACTCCACCGGGGAGCTGTTTTTT.

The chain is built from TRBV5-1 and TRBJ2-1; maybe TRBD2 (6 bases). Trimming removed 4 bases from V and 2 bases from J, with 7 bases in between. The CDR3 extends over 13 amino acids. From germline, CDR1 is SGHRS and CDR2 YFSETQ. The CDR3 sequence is CASSKRAYNEQFF. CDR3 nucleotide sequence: TGCGCCAGCAGCAAGCGGGCCTACAATGAGCAGTTCTTC.

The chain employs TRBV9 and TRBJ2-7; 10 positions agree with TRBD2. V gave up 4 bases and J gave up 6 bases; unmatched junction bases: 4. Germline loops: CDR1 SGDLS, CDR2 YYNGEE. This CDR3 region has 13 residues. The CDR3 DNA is TGTGCCAGCAGCTCGGGACTAGCGTCCGAGCAGTACTTC. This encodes CASSSGLASEQYF.

The DNA for the CDR3 is TGTGCCATCAGCCGAACCGGGACAGGGCACTACGAGCAGTACTTC. This encodes CAISRTGTGHYEQYF. V and J are TRBV10-3 and TRBJ2-7, with 9 bases fitting TRBD1. The CDR3 runs 15 residues. Germline values: CDR1 ENHRY, CDR2 SYGVKD. J gave up 3 bases and V 6 bases, and 9 bases lay outside the gene matches.

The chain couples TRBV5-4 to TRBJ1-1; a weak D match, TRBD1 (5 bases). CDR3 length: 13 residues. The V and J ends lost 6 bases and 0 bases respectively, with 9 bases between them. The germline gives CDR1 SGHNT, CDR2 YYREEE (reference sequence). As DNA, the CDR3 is TGTGCCAGCAACTCAGGGTTGAACACTGAAGCTTTCTTT. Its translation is CASNSGLNTEAFF.

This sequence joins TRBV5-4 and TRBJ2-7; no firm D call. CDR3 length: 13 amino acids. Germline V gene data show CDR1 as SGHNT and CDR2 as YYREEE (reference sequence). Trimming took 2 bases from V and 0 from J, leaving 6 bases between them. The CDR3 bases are TGTGCCAGCAGCTTAACGAGCTCCTACGAGCAGTACTTC. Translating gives CASSLTSSYEQYF.

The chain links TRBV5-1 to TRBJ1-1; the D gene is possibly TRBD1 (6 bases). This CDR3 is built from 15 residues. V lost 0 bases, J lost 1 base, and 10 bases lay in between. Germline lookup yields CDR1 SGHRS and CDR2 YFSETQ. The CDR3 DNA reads TGCGCCAGCAGCTTGGGTGGACAGCCGAACACTGAAGCTTTCTTT. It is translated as CASSLGGQPNTEAFF. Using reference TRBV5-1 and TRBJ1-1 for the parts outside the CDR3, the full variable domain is KAGVTQTPRYLIKTRGQQVTLSCSPISGHRSVSWYQQTPGQGLQFLFEYFSETQRNKGNFPGRFSGRQFSNSRSEMNVSTLELGDSALYLCASSLGGQPNTEAFFGQGTRLTVV.

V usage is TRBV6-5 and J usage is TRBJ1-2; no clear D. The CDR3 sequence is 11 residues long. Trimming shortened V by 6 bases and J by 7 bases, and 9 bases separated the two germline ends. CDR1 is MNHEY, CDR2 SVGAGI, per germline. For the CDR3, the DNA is TGTGCCAGCAGGGGTCAGAGTGGCTACACCTTC. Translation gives CASRGQSGYTF.

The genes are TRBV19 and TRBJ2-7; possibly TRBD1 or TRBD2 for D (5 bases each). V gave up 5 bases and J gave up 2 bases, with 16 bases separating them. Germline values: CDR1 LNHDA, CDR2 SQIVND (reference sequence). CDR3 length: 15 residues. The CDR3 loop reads CASSPPGTQTYEQYF. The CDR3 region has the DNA TGTGCCAGTAGTCCCCCGGGGACGCAAACCTACGAGCAGTACTTC. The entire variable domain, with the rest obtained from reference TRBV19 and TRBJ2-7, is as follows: DGGITQSPKYLFRKEGQNVTLSCEQNLNHDAMYWYRQDPGQGLRLIYYSQIVNDFQKGDIAEGYSVSREKKESFPLTVTSAQKNPTAFYLCASSPPGTQTYEQYFGPGTRLTVT.

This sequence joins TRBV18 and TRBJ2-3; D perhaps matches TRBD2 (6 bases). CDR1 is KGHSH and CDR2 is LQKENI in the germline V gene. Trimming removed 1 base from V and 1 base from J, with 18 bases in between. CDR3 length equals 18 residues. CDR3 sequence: CASSPLAGGTPGTDTQYF. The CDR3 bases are TGTGCCAGCTCACCACTAGCTGGGGGGACCCCGGGCACAGATACGCAGTATTTT.

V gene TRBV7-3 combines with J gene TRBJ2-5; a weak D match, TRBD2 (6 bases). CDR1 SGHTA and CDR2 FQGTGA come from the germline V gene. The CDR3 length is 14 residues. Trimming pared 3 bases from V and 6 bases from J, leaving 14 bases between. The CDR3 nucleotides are TGTGCCAGCAGCTTCTCCGGGGACTTGAAGACCCAGTACTTC. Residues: CASSFSGDLKTQYF. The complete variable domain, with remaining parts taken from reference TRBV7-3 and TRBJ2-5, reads GAGVSQTPSNKVTEKGKYVELRCDPISGHTALYWYRQSLGQGPEFLIYFQGTGAADDSGLPNDRFFAVRPEGSVSTLKIQRTERGDSAVYLCASSFSGDLKTQYFGPGTRLLVL.

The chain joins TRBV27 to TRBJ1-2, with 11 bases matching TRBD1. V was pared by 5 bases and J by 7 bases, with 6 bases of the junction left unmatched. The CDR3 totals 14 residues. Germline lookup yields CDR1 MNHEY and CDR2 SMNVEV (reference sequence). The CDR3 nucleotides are TGTGCCAGCAGTACGGGACAGGGGGGGAGTGGCTACACCTTC. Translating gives CASSTGQGGSGYTF.

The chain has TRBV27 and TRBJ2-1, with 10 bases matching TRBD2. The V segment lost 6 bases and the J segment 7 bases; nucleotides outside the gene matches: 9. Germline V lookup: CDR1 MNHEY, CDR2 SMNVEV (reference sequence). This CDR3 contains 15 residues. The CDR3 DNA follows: TGTGCCAGCAGCGGACGGACTAGCGGTGGTAATGAGCAGTTCTTC. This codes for CASSGRTSGGNEQFF.

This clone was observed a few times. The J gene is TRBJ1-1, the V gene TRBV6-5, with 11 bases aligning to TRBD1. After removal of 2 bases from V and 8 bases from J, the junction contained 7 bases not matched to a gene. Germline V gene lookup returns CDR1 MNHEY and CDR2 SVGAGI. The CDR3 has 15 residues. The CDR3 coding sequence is TGTGCCAGCAGTTACCGGGGACAGGGGGTCAAGGAAGCTTTCTTT. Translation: CASSYRGQGVKEAFF.

The CDR3 region has the DNA TGTGCCAGCTCACCGACCGGACAGGGAGAGACCCAGTACTTC. Encoded protein: CASSPTGQGETQYF. V is TRBV18 and J is TRBJ2-5; 8 positions match TRBD1. The V gene's germline CDR1 is KGHSH and CDR2 LQKENI. With V trimmed by 3 bases and J by 4 bases, 4 bases remained unmatched. This CDR3 region has 14 residues.

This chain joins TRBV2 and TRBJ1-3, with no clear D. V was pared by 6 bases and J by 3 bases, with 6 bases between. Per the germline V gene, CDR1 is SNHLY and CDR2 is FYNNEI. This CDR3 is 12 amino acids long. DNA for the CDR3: TGTGCCAGCAGCCCACTTGGAAACACCATATATTTT. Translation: CASSPLGNTIYF.

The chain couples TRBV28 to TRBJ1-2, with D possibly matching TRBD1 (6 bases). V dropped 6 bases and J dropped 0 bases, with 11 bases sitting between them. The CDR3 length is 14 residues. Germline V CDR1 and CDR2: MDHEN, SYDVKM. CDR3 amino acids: CASRTQGTNYGYTF. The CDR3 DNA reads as TGTGCCAGCAGGACCCAGGGGACTAACTATGGCTACACCTTC.

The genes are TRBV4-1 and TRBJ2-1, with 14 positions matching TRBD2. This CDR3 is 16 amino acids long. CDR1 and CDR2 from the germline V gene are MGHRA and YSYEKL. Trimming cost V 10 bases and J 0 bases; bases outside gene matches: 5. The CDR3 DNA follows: TGCGCCACCAGACTAGCGGGGGGGAGCTCCTACAATGAGCAGTTCTTC. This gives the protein CATRLAGGSSYNEQFF.